This TCR beta chain was captured in a study of beta chain features in type 1 diabetes. About the study: Comparable age, gender and cell yields were observed in patients relative to healthy donors.

Germline V lookup: CDR1 GTSNPN, CDR2 SVGIG (reference sequence). V gave up 4 bases and J gave up 6 bases, with 7 bases separating them. The CDR3 contains 11 residues. The investigators reverse transcribed all of the isolated RNA, so they sequenced expressed TCRB transcripts. The protocol was immunoSEQ multiplex PCR, while the TCRdb copy is restricted to in-frame clones and leaves out a portion. The sample has about 320,000 clones, approximately 15% seen once. Purity above 95% was achieved in all sorted populations. Study observations and caveats: In type 1 diabetes patients, VDJ junctions had fewer insertions; deletions at these junctions were more frequent. No resolution was reached here on whether HLA type influences TCRB rearrangement.

About this clone itself: What it binds is not known.

The chain joins TRBV30 to TRBJ2-1, with a tentative D call TRBD1 (5 bases). The sequenced sample was central memory CD4+ T cells from blood. The sequence came from a young man in good health. CDR3 in amino acids: CAWTGFNEQFF. The CDR3 nucleotides are TGTGCCTGGACAGGGTTCAATGAGCAGTTCTTC. The full variable domain, in which reference TRBV30 and TRBJ2-1 provide the parts outside the CDR3, is SQTIHQWPATLVQPVGSPLSLECTVEGTSNPNLYWYRQAAGRGLQLLFYSVGIGQISSEVPQNLSASRPQDRQFILSSKKLLLSDSGFYLCAWTGFNEQFFGPGTRLTVL.